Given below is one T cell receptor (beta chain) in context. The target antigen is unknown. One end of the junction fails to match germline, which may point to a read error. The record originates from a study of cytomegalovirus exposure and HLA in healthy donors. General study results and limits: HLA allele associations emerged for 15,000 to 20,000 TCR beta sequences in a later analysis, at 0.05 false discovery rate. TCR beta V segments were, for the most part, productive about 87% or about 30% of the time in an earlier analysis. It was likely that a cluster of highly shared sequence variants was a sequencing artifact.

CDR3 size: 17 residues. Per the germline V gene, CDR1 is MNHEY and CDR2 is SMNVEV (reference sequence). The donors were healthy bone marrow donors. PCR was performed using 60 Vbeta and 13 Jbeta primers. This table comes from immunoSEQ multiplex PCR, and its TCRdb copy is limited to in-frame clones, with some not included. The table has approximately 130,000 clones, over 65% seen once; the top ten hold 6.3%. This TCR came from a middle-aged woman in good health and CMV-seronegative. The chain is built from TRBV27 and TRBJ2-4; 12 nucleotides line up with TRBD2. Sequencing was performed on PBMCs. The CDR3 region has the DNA TGTGCCAGCAGGGGGACTAGCGGGCCCTTAGCCAAAAACAGTCAGTACTTC. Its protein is CASRGTSGPLAKNSQYF.